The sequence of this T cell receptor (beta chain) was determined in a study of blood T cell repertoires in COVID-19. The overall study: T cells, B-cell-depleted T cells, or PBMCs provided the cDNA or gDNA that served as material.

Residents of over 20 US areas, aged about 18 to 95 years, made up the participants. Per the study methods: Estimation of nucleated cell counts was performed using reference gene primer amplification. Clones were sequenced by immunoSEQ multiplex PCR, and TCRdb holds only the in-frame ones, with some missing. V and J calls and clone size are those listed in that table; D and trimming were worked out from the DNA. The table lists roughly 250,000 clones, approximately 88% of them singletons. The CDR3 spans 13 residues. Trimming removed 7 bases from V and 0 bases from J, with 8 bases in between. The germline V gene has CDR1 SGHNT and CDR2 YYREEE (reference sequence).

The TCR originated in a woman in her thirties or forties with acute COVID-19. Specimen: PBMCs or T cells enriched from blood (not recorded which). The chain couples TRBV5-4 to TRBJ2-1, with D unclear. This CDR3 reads CASCESSYNEQFF. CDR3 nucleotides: TGTGCCAGCTGTGAGAGCTCCTACAATGAGCAGTTCTTC.